This T cell receptor (beta chain) was recorded in a study of CD8+ T cells in alopecia areata. The CDR3 totals 16 residues. Germline values: CDR1 MGHRA, CDR2 YSYEKL. V trimming: 0 bases; J trimming: 7 bases; junction bases outside the gene matches: 7. Concerning this clone: Its antigen is unknown.

Regarding the study as a whole: With patients, TCR sharing proved less clear than in mice, a difference possibly related to HLA. The study found higher clonality in lesional than normal scalp, especially in alopecia totalis/universalis.

It was cDNA, reverse transcribed from extracted RNA, that served as the sequencing template. The repertoire was sequenced with immunoSEQ multiplex PCR; TCRdb's copy has only in-frame clones and lacks some. The table records approximately 34,000 clones, around 60% of them present only once. The receptor's source is a human donor with alopecia areata. The rearrangement uses TRBV4-1 and TRBJ2-1, with 9 bases fitting TRBD2. Sequencing input: NKG2D-high CD8+ T cells sorted from blood. Here the CDR3 reads CASSQERAGGLNEQFF. In DNA, the CDR3 is TGCGCCAGCAGCCAAGAAAGGGCGGGGGGGTTAAATGAGCAGTTCTTC.